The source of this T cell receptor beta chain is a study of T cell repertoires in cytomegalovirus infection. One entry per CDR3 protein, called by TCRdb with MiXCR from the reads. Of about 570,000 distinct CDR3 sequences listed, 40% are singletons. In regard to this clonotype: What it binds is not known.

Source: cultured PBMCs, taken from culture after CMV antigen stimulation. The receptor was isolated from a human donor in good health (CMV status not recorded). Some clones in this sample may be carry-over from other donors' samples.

Written as DNA, the CDR3 is TGTGCCAGCAGTTACCAACCGGACTCCTACGAGCAGTACTTC. It encodes CASSYQPDSYEQYF. V is TRBV6-8 and J is TRBJ2-7, with D uncertain. The V end lost 2 bases, the J end lost 0 bases, and 8 bases lay between the germline ends. The CDR3 has 14 residues. Germline V gives CDR1 MNHGY, CDR2 SAAAGT.